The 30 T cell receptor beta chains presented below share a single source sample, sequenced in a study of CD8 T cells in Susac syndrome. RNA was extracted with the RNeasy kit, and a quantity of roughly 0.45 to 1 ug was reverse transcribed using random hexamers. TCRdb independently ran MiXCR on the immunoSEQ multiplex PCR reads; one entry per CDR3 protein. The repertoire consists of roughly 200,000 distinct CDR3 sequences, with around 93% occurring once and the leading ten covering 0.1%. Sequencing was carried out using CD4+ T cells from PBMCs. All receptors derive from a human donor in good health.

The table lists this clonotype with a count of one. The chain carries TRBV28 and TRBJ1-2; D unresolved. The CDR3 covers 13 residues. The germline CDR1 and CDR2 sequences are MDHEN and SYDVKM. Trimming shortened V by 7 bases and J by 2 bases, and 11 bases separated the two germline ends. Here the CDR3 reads CASNLIQNYGYTF. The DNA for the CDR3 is TGTGCCAGCAATCTAATCCAGAACTATGGCTACACCTTC.

The CDR3 spells CASRGGGAQPQHF. The CDR3 DNA is TGTGCCAGCAGAGGCGGGGGCGCTCAGCCCCAGCATTTT. The rearrangement joins TRBV28 to TRBJ1-5, with a weak D call TRBD1 (6 bases). The CDR3 spans 13 residues. The V gene's germline CDR1 is MDHEN and CDR2 SYDVKM. The V end was cut by 6 bases, the J end by 6 bases, with 12 bases between. Filled out from reference TRBV28 and TRBJ1-5, the complete variable domain reads DVKVTQSSRYLVKRTGEKVFLECVQDMDHENMFWYRQDPGLGLRLIYFSYDVKMKEKGDIPEGYSVSREKKERFSLILESASTNQTSMYLCASRGGGAQPQHFGDGTRLSIL.

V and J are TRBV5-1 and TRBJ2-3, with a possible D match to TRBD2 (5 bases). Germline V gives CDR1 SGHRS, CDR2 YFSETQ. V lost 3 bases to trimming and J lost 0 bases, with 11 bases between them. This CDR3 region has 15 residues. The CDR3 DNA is TGCGCCAGCAGCTGGACTGGAACTAGCACAGATACGCAGTATTTT. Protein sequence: CASSWTGTSTDTQYF.

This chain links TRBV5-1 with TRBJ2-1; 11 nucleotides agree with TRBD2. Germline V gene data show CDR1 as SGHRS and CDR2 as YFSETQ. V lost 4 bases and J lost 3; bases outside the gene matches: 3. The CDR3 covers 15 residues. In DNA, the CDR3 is TGCGCCAGCAGCCGGGGACTAGCGGACTACAATGAGCAGTTCTTC. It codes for CASSRGLADYNEQFF.

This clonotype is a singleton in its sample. In DNA, the CDR3 is TGTGCCAGCTGGGGGGCCTCAGGGGAGCCCCAGCATTTT. Translation: CASWGASGEPQHF. The chain carries TRBV27 and TRBJ1-5, with D possibly being TRBD1 (6 bases). Germline loops: CDR1 MNHEY, CDR2 SMNVEV (reference sequence). The CDR3 extends over 13 amino acids. The V end was cut by 8 bases, the J end by 8 bases, with 16 bases between.

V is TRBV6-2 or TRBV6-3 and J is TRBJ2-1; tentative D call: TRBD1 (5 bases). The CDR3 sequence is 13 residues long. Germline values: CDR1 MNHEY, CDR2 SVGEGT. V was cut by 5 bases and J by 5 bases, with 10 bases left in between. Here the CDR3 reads CASSLRQNNEQFF. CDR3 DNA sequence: TGTGCCAGCAGTCTCAGACAGAACAATGAGCAGTTCTTC.

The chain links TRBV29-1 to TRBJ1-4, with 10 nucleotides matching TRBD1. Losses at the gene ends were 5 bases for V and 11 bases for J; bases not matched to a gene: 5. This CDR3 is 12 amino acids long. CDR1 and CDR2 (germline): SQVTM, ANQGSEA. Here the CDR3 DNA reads TGCAGCGTTTCCGGACAGGGGGGGAAACTGTTTTTT. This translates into CSVSGQGGKLFF.

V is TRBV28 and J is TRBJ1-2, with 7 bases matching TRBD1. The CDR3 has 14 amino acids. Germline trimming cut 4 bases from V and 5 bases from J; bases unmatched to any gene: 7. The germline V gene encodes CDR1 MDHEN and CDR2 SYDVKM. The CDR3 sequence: CASSSRQGPYGYTF. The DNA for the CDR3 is TGTGCCAGCAGTTCACGACAGGGACCTTATGGCTACACCTTC.

The CDR3 is CASLPDRGNYGYTF. In DNA form, the CDR3 reads TGTGCCAGCCTCCCGGACAGGGGCAACTATGGCTACACCTTC. This rearrangement joins TRBV2 to TRBJ1-2, with 9 positions matching TRBD1. Germline loops: CDR1 SNHLY, CDR2 FYNNEI. The CDR3 extends over 14 amino acids. J gave up 2 bases and V 8 bases, and 6 bases lay outside the gene matches.

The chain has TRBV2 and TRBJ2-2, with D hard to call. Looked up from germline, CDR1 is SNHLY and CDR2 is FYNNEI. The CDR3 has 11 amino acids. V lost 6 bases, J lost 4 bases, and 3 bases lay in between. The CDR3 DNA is TGTGCCAGCAGATCCACCGGGGAGCTGTTTTTT. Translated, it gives CASRSTGELFF.

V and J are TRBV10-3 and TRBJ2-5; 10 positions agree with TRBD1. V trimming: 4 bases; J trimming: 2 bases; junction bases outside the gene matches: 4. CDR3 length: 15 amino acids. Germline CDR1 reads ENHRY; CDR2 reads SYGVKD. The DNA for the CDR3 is TGTGCCATCAGTGGGACAGGGGGAACTCAAGAGACCCAGTACTTC. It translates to CAISGTGGTQETQYF.

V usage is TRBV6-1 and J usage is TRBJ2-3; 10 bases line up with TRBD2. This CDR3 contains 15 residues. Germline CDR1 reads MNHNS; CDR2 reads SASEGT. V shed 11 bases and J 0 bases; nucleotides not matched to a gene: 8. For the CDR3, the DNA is TGTGCCGAAGGGGCTAGCGGGGGTAGCACAGATACGCAGTATTTT. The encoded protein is CAEGASGGSTDTQYF.

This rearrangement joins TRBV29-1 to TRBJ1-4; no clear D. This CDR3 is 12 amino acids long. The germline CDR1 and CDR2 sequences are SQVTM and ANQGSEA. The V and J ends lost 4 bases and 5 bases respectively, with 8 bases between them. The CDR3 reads CSVVPLNEKLFF. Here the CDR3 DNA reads TGCAGCGTTGTCCCCCTCAATGAAAAACTGTTTTTT.

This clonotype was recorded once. As DNA, the CDR3 is TGTGCCAGCAGTCTCAGCGGGGGTCCGCAAGAGACCCAGTACTTC. Translation: CASSLSGGPQETQYF. The chain links TRBV9 to TRBJ2-5; 8 bases are a match to TRBD2. The CDR3 consists of 15 residues. The trim removed 5 bases at V and 2 bases at J, leaving 8 bases unmatched. Looked up from germline, CDR1 is SGDLS and CDR2 is YYNGEE.

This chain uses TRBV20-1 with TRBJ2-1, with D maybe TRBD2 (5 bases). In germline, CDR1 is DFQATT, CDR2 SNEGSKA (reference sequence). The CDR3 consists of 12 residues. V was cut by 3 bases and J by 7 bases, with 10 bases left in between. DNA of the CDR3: TGCAGTGCTAGGGTAGGGAGTAATGAGCAGTTCTTC. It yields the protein CSARVGSNEQFF.

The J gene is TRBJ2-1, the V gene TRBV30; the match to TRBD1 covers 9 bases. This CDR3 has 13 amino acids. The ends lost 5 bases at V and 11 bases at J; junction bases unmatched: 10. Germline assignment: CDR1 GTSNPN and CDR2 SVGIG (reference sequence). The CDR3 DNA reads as TGTGCCTGGTCCAAGGACAGGGGAACTCAGCAGTTCTTC. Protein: CAWSKDRGTQQFF.

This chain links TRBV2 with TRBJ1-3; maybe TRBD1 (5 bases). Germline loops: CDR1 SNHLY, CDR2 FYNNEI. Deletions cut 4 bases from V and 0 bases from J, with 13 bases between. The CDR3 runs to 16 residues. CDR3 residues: CASSGGSAGSGNTIYF. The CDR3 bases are TGTGCCAGCAGTGGGGGGTCGGCTGGCTCTGGAAACACCATATATTTT.

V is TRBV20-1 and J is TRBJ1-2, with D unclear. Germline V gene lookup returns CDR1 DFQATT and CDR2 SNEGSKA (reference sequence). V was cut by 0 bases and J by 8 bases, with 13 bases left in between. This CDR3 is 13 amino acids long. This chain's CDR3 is CSAREGLQPGYTF. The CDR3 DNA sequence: TGCAGTGCTAGAGAGGGTTTGCAGCCCGGCTACACCTTC.

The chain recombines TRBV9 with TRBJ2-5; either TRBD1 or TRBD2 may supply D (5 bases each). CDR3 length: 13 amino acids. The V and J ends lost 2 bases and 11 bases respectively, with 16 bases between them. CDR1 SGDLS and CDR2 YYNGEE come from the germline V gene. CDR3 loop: CASSVERGQGQYF. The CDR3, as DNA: TGTGCCAGCAGCGTCGAAAGAGGGCAGGGTCAGTACTTC. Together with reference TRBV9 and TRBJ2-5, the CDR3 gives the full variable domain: DSGVTQTPKHLITATGQRVTLRCSPRSGDLSVYWYQQSLDQGLQFLIQYYNGEERAKGNILERFSAQQFPDLHSELNLSSLELGDSALYFCASSVERGQGQYFGPGTRLLVL.

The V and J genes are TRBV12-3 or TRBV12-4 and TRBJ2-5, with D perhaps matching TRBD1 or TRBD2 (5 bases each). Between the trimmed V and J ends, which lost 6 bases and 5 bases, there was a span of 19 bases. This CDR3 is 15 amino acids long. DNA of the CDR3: TGTGCCAGCAGCCCTCCCGGGGCCCCTAAGGAGACCCAGTACTTC. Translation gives CASSPPGAPKETQYF.

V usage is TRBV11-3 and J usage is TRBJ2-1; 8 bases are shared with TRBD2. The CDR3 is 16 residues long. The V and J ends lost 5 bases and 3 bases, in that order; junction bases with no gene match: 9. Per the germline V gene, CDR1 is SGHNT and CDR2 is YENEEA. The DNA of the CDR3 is TGTGCCAGCAGCCCGTCTATAGCGGGGATCTACAATGAGCAGTTCTTC. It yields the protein CASSPSIAGIYNEQFF.

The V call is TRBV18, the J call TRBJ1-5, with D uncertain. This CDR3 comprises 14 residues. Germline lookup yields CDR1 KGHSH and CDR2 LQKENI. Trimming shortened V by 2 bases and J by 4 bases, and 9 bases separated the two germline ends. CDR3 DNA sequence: TGTGCCAGCTCACCAGGGAGCGGTAATCAGCCCCAGCATTTT. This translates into CASSPGSGNQPQHF.

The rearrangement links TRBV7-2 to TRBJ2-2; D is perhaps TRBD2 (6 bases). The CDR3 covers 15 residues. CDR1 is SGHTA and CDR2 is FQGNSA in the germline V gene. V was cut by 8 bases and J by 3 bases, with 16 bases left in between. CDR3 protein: CASSGTLSYTGELFF. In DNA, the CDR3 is TGTGCCAGCTCCGGGACTCTATCCTACACCGGGGAGCTGTTTTTT.

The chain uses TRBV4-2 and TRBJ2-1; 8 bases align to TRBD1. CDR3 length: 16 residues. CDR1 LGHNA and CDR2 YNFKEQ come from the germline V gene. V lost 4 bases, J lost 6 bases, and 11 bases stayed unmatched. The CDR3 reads CASSLEDRGDFNEQFF. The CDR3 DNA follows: TGTGCCAGCAGCCTAGAAGACAGGGGAGACTTCAATGAGCAGTTCTTC.

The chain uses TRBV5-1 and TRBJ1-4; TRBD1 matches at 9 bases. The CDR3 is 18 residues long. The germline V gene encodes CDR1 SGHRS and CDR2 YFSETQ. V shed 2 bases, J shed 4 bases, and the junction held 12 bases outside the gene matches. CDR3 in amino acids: CASSFGINRGPLNEKLFF. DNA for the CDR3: TGCGCCAGCAGCTTCGGGATTAACAGGGGGCCTCTTAATGAAAAACTGTTTTTT. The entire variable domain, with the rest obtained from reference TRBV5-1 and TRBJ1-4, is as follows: KAGVTQTPRYLIKTRGQQVTLSCSPISGHRSVSWYQQTPGQGLQFLFEYFSETQRNKGNFPGRFSGRQFSNSRSEMNVSTLELGDSALYLCASSFGINRGPLNEKLFFGSGTQLSVL.

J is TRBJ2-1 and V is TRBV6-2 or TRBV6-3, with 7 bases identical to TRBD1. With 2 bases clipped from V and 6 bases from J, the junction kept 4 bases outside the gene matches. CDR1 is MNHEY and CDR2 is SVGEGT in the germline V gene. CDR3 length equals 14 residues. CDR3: CASSYRDSSNEQFF. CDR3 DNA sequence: TGTGCCAGCAGTTACAGGGACAGTTCCAATGAGCAGTTCTTC.

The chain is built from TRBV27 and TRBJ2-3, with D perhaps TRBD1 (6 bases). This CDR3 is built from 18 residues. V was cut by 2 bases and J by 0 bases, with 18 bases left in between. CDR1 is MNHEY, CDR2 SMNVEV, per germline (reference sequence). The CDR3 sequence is CASSLGRGQFLSTDTQYF. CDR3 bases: TGTGCCAGCAGTTTAGGGAGAGGACAGTTCCTTAGCACAGATACGCAGTATTTT.

The CDR3 protein is CASSSHRENSPLHF. CDR3 DNA: TGTGCCAGCAGTTCCCACAGGGAGAATTCACCCCTCCACTTT. The chain employs TRBV28 and TRBJ1-6; possibly TRBD1 for D (6 bases). Trimming took 4 bases from V and 7 from J, leaving 11 bases between them. Germline V gene lookup returns CDR1 MDHEN and CDR2 SYDVKM. There are 14 residues in the CDR3.

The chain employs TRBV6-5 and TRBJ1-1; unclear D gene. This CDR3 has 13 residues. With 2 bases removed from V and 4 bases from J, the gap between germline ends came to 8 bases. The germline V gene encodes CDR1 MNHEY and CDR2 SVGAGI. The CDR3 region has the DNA TGTGCCAGCAGTTACAGGGTTCGCACTGAAGCTTTCTTT. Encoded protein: CASSYRVRTEAFF.

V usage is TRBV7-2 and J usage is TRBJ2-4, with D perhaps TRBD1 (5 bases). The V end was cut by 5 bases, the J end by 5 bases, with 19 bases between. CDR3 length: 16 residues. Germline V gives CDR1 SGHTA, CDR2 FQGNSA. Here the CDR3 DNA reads TGTGCCAGCAGCGCCCGACAGTTGACTCGGGAAAACATTCAGTACTTC. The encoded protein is CASSARQLTRENIQYF.